Below are 29 T cell receptor beta chains sequenced from a single sample in a study of T cells in Graves' hyperthyroidism and ophthalmopathy. TCR beta CDR3 regions were amplified from RNA transcripts. HTBI primers were used for first-round RT-PCR of the TCR CDR3. One entry per CDR3 protein results from TCRdb running MiXCR on the multiplex PCR reads. The repertoire holds over 250,000 distinct CDR3 sequences, with approximately 21% as singletons. Sequenced material: blood. These receptors all come from a man in his thirties or forties with Graves' ophthalmopathy.

The chain couples TRBV30 to TRBJ2-2; D possibly corresponds to TRBD1 (6 bases). V shed 3 bases and J shed 8 bases, with 13 bases lying between them. The CDR3 length is 13 residues. From germline, CDR1 is GTSNPN and CDR2 SVGIG (reference sequence). DNA for the CDR3: TGTGCCTGGAGGGCACAGGGTTGGGGGGAGCTGTTTTTT. This gives the protein CAWRAQGWGELFF.

This clonotype was seen repeatedly, ten times or more. This chain connects TRBV5-1 to TRBJ2-3; D uncertain. CDR1 is SGHRS, CDR2 YFSETQ, per germline. This CDR3 region has 12 residues. V was pared by 4 bases and J by 5 bases, with 8 bases between. In nucleotides, the CDR3 is TGCGCCAGCAGCGTAACCGGAGATACGCAGTATTTT. It is translated as CASSVTGDTQYF.

The V call is TRBV19, the J call TRBJ2-1; TRBD2 matches 11 bases. V shed 1 base, J shed 4 bases, and the junction held 3 bases outside the gene matches. This CDR3 is built from 16 residues. Per germline, CDR1 LNHDA and CDR2 SQIVND (reference sequence). The CDR3 sequence is CASSIASGRLYNEQFF. The CDR3 DNA follows: TGTGCCAGTAGTATAGCTAGCGGGAGGTTATACAATGAGCAGTTCTTC.

In this sample, this clonotype turned up a few times. The V gene is TRBV5-1, the J gene TRBJ1-2; D possibly corresponds to TRBD1 (5 bases). The CDR3 has 13 residues. CDR1 SGHRS and CDR2 YFSETQ come from the germline V gene. Trimming removed 6 bases from V and 8 bases from J, with 17 bases in between. CDR3 coding DNA: TGCGCCAGCACCTCATTGACGGGGGAAGGCTACACCTTC. Residues: CASTSLTGEGYTF.

The V gene is TRBV29-1, the J gene TRBJ2-5; 8 bases are a match to TRBD2. CDR3 length equals 13 residues. With 4 bases clipped from V and 4 bases from J, the junction kept 5 bases outside the gene matches. Germline V gives CDR1 SQVTM, CDR2 ANQGSEA. The CDR3 sequence is CSVGSGRAETQYF. The CDR3 bases are TGCAGCGTTGGTTCCGGGAGGGCAGAGACCCAGTACTTC. The complete variable domain, with remaining parts taken from reference TRBV29-1 and TRBJ2-5, reads SAVISQKPSRDICQRGTSLTIQCQVDSQVTMMFWYRQQPGQSLTLIATANQGSEATYESGFVIDKFPISRPNLTFSTLTVSNMSPEDSSIYLCSVGSGRAETQYFGPGTRLLVL.

This clonotype appeared a few times. V gene TRBV12-3 or TRBV12-4 combines with J gene TRBJ2-1, with D uncertain. Trimming took 8 bases from V and 10 from J, leaving 21 bases between them. The CDR3 has 14 amino acids. CDR3 in amino acids: CASGRTYGYEEQFF. The CDR3 DNA follows: TGTGCCAGCGGCCGGACGTACGGATATGAGGAGCAGTTCTTC.

This clonotype was seen ten or more times. Here the CDR3 DNA reads TGTGCCTGGAGTTGGCGGGAAGAGCAGTACTTC. Translated: CAWSWREEQYF. The rearrangement uses TRBV30 and TRBJ2-7; the D gene is possibly TRBD2 (6 bases). Germline CDR1 and CDR2: GTSNPN and SVGIG (reference sequence). V shed 2 bases and J shed 7 bases, with 9 bases lying between them. The CDR3 has 11 residues.

The chain joins TRBV10-1 to TRBJ2-1, with unresolved D. This CDR3 is built from 14 residues. The V end lost 6 bases, the J end lost 5 bases, and 14 bases lay between the germline ends. Germline lookup yields CDR1 WNHNN and CDR2 SYGVQD (reference sequence). The CDR3 protein is CASSPGPTNNEQFF. CDR3 in DNA: TGCGCCAGCAGCCCCGGGCCTACCAACAATGAGCAGTTCTTC.

This clonotype has a handful of counts. One base away lies a much larger clone, so this may be a sequencing read error. CDR3 amino acids: CASSYSPGYTF. The CDR3 DNA reads as TGTGCCAGCAGTTACAGCCCTGGCTACACCTTC. The V and J genes are TRBV6-2 or TRBV6-3 and TRBJ1-2; no clear D. In germline, CDR1 is MNHEY, CDR2 SVGEGT. V lost 2 bases to trimming and J lost 7 bases, with 5 bases between them. This CDR3 spans 11 amino acids.

V usage is TRBV3-1 and J usage is TRBJ2-3, with D possibly TRBD2 on 5 matching bases. Germline V lookup: CDR1 LGHDT, CDR2 YNNKEL (reference sequence). V was pared by 0 bases and J by 11 bases, with 15 bases between. The length of the CDR3 is 14 residues. The CDR3 region has the DNA TGTGCCAGCAGCCAAGATATTTTGATGAGGGAGCAGTATTTT. Encoded protein: CASSQDILMREQYF.

At least ten counts were recorded for this clonotype. The J gene is TRBJ1-1, the V gene TRBV12-3 or TRBV12-4; D gene uncertain. V was shortened by 7 bases and J by 1 base, with 10 bases between the two germline ends. The CDR3 is 13 residues long. The chain's CDR3 is CASTGWGNTEAFF. The DNA of the CDR3 is TGTGCCAGCACTGGGTGGGGGAACACTGAAGCTTTCTTT.

This clonotype was observed at least ten times. This chain connects TRBV12-3 or TRBV12-4 to TRBJ2-7, with 7 bases identical to TRBD2. The CDR3 runs to 15 residues. V trimming: 5 bases; J trimming: 2 bases; junction bases outside the gene matches: 9. In DNA, the CDR3 is TGTGCCAGCAGTCCTGGGGGACTATCTACCTACGAGCAGTACTTC. Its translation is CASSPGGLSTYEQYF.

V and J are TRBV28 and TRBJ2-7, with no clear D. There are 15 residues in the CDR3. Trimming removed 5 bases at V and 0 bases at J, with 14 bases between. Looked up from germline, CDR1 is MDHEN and CDR2 is SYDVKM. The CDR3: CASSIDPRSSYEQYF. CDR3 DNA sequence: TGTGCCAGCAGTATCGATCCCAGGAGCTCCTACGAGCAGTACTTC.

Here the CDR3 reads CASTPTGSNEKLFF. The CDR3 DNA follows: TGTGCCAGTACCCCGACAGGGTCTAATGAAAAACTGTTTTTT. The rearrangement joins TRBV19 to TRBJ1-4, with 7 positions matching TRBD1. Trimming removed 7 bases from V and 3 bases from J; junction bases left unmatched: 5. Looked up from germline, CDR1 is LNHDA and CDR2 is SQIVND (reference sequence). The CDR3 covers 14 residues. Complete variable domain (other parts from reference TRBV19 and TRBJ1-4): DGGITQSPKYLFRKEGQNVTLSCEQNLNHDAMYWYRQDPGQGLRLIYYSQIVNDFQKGDIAEGYSVSREKKESFPLTVTSAQKNPTAFYLCASTPTGSNEKLFFGSGTQLSVL.

V gene TRBV6-1 combines with J gene TRBJ2-1; the D gene is possibly TRBD2 (5 bases). CDR3 length equals 13 residues. Trimming left V 6 bases short and J 6 bases short, with 12 bases between. CDR1 is MNHNS and CDR2 is SASEGT in the germline V gene. For the CDR3, the DNA is TGTGCCAGCAGGGTGACTAATATCAATGAGCAGTTCTTC. It translates to CASRVTNINEQFF.

V usage is TRBV15 and J usage is TRBJ1-1; D unclear. V was pared by 5 bases and J by 6 bases, with 13 bases between. Germline CDR1 and CDR2: LNHNV and YYDKDF (reference sequence). This CDR3 is 13 amino acids long. CDR3 residues: CATSLGSPPEAFF. The CDR3 DNA is TGTGCCACCAGCTTGGGGTCCCCACCTGAAGCTTTCTTT.

In its sample, this clonotype was seen many times. V usage is TRBV5-1 and J usage is TRBJ2-7; a weak D match, TRBD1 (5 bases). The ends were cut back, 0 bases at V and 5 bases at J, with 12 bases in the middle. Looked up from germline, CDR1 is SGHRS and CDR2 is YFSETQ. The CDR3 sequence is 14 residues long. As DNA, the CDR3 is TGCGCCAGCAGCTTGGATAGGGGATCCGACGAGCAGTACTTC. Amino acid sequence: CASSLDRGSDEQYF.

The chain links TRBV5-1 to TRBJ2-7; TRBD2 aligns across 9 bases. Germline-derived CDR1 and CDR2 are SGHRS and YFSETQ. This CDR3 comprises 16 residues. The junction had 10 bases not matched to a gene; V was cut back by 5 bases and J by 1 base. CDR3 sequence reads: CASSNSLAGNSYEQYF. Written as DNA, the CDR3 is TGCGCCAGCAGTAATTCCCTAGCGGGAAATTCCTACGAGCAGTACTTC.

This clonotype was seen more than once but under ten times. V usage is TRBV6-1 and J usage is TRBJ2-5, with TRBD2 matching over 10 bases. With V trimmed by 8 bases and J by 2 bases, 5 bases remained unmatched. The germline gives CDR1 MNHNS, CDR2 SASEGT. This CDR3 is built from 14 residues. CDR3 sequence (DNA): TGTGCCAGCCGCCGGACTAGCGGACAAGAGACCCAGTACTTC. Translation gives CASRRTSGQETQYF.

This clonotype was recorded only once. The J gene is TRBJ2-5, the V gene TRBV10-2, with 14 bases that match TRBD2. The V gene's germline CDR1 is WSHSY and CDR2 SAAADI. CDR3 length: 14 residues. V dropped 6 bases and J dropped 13; count of bases not matched to a gene: 10. The CDR3 loop reads CASRDTGTSGRRYF. Written as DNA, the CDR3 is TGCGCCAGCAGGGATACCGGGACTAGCGGGAGACGGTACTTC.

The table lists this clonotype with a few counts. The chain is built from TRBV6-2 or TRBV6-3 and TRBJ2-3; perhaps TRBD2 as D (6 bases). V lost 5 bases and J lost 2, with 11 bases in between. Germline assignment: CDR1 MNHEY and CDR2 SVGEGT. CDR3 size: 14 residues. CDR3 in DNA: TGTGCCAGCAGTCCACCGGGACTCACAGATACGCAGTATTTT. It specifies CASSPPGLTDTQYF.

This clonotype was counted at least ten times. CDR3: CAWSAGGEGVGYGYTF. CDR3 sequence (DNA): TGTGCCTGGAGCGCCGGGGGAGAGGGTGTTGGCTATGGCTACACCTTC. The chain carries TRBV30 and TRBJ1-2, with D perhaps matching TRBD1 (5 bases). Trimming took 3 bases from V and 4 from J, leaving 21 bases between them. The CDR3 consists of 16 residues. Germline V gene lookup returns CDR1 GTSNPN and CDR2 SVGIG (reference sequence).

This clonotype was detected many times. The V and J genes are TRBV28 and TRBJ1-2; D perhaps matches TRBD1 (6 bases). Trimming stripped 3 bases from V and 6 bases from J, with 14 bases between. CDR1 is MDHEN and CDR2 is SYDVKM in the germline V gene. This CDR3 is built from 14 residues. The CDR3 DNA reads TGTGCCAGCAGTTTCATGGGGGGCTTAAATGGCTACACCTTC. Translated, it gives CASSFMGGLNGYTF.

The J gene is TRBJ1-6, the V gene TRBV30; D may be TRBD1 (5 bases). The germline V gene encodes CDR1 GTSNPN and CDR2 SVGIG (reference sequence). The CDR3 is 13 residues long. Trimming pared 3 bases from V and 10 bases from J, leaving 13 bases between. Here the CDR3 reads CAWRYQGTSPLHF. The CDR3 nucleotides are TGTGCCTGGAGGTACCAGGGCACCTCACCCCTCCACTTT.

The chain joins TRBV7-3 to TRBJ2-3; perhaps TRBD1 as D (6 bases). The CDR3 loop spans 15 amino acids. Germline V gene sequence: CDR1 SGHTA, CDR2 FQGTGA. Trimming pared 0 bases from V and 5 bases from J, leaving 12 bases between. The CDR3 is CASSLTLQGRDTQYF. The DNA of the CDR3 is TGTGCCAGCAGCTTAACCCTTCAGGGGCGAGATACGCAGTATTTT.

In regard to this clonotype: A read error is possible here, since a much larger clone lies one base away. This chain joins TRBV27 and TRBJ2-5; the D gene could be TRBD1 or TRBD2 (5 bases each). Germline lookup yields CDR1 MNHEY and CDR2 SMNVEV (reference sequence). The CDR3 has 17 residues. The CDR3 region is CASSPRGRFGLQEAQYF. The CDR3 DNA is TGTGCCAGCAGTCCACGGGGCAGATTCGGGCTCCAAGAGGCCCAGTACTTC.

This clonotype turned up a few times. This chain joins TRBV24-1 and TRBJ2-1; 7 nucleotides align to TRBD1. This CDR3 has 15 residues. The trim removed 1 base at V and 6 bases at J, leaving 5 bases unmatched. Per germline, CDR1 KGHDR and CDR2 SFDVKD. The CDR3 sequence is CATSDFARGFNEQFF. CDR3 DNA: TGTGCCACCAGTGATTTCGCCAGGGGGTTCAATGAGCAGTTCTTC.

This clonotype appeared a few times. This chain links TRBV6-1 with TRBJ2-5, with TRBD2 matching 12 bases. From germline, CDR1 is MNHNS and CDR2 SASEGT. The CDR3 has 19 amino acids. The ends lost 2 bases at V and 4 bases at J; junction bases unmatched: 14. The CDR3 loop reads CASSELASGRATGRETQYF. The CDR3 nucleotides read TGTGCCAGCAGTGAACTGGCTAGCGGGAGGGCCACAGGGAGAGAGACCCAGTACTTC.

V is TRBV28 and J is TRBJ2-2; 7 bases map to TRBD2. Trimming took 8 bases from V and 6 from J; bases not matched to a gene: 15. CDR3 length equals 16 residues. In germline, CDR1 is MDHEN, CDR2 SYDVKM. The CDR3 protein is CASLTSGMPFPGELFF. In DNA, the CDR3 is TGTGCCAGCCTCACAAGCGGGATGCCTTTCCCCGGGGAGCTGTTTTTT.